This TCR beta chain was retrieved from a study of CD8+CD57+ T cells in acquired aplastic anemia. Study background: Sorted cells (CD4+ and CD8+) yielded DNA amounts that averaged about 3.1 ug. As sequenced from healthy donors, CD4+ cells averaged approximately 11 million reads. Findings and caveats of the study: Overlap between patients and controls comprised some 31 CD8+ CDR3 sequences. Controls did not differ significantly from patients in CD8+ Simpson's diversity.

Trimming removed 10 bases from V and 7 bases from J; junction bases left unmatched: 16. In germline, CDR1 is ENHRY, CDR2 SYGVKD. The CDR3 extends over 15 amino acids. TCR beta VDJ and CDR3 were profiled, and genomic DNA was the template. TCRdb reanalysed the reads using MiXCR and keeps one entry per CDR3 protein. Of some 220,000 distinct CDR3 sequences detected, about a third appear once; the ten largest clones hold 0.95% to 1.3%. The table lists this clonotype with many counts. Its antigen is not identified. Sequenced sample: sorted CD4+, CD8+, or CD8+CD57+ T cells (not recorded which) from PBMCs. The chain recombines TRBV10-3 with TRBJ2-7, with 10 bases matching TRBD1. This receptor was obtained from a human donor in good health, serving as a control. The CDR3 sequence: CATRKRGTGVKEQYF. CDR3 bases: TGTGCCACCCGAAAGCGGGGGACAGGGGTAAAGGAGCAGTACTTC.